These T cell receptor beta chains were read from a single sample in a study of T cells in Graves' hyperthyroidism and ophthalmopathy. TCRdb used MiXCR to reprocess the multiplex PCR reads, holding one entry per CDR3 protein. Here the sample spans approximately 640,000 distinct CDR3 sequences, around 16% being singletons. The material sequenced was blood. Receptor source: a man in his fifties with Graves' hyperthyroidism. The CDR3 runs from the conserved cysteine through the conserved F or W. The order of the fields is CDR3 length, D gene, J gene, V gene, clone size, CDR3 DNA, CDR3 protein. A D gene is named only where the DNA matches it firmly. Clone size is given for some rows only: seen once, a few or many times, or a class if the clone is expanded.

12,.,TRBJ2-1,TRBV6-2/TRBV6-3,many,TGTGCCAGCAGTTACGGTTACAATGAGCAGTTCTTC,CASSYGYNEQFF
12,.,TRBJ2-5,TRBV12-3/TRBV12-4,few,TGTGCCAGCAGTTTCGGGGTGGAGACCCAGTACTTC,CASSFGVETQYF
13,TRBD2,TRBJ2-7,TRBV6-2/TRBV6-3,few,TGTGCCAGCAGGCCTAGCGGGACCTACGAGCAGTACTTC,CASRPSGTYEQYF
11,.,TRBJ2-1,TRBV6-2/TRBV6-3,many,TGTGCCAGCAGTCAGCGAAAGGAGCAGTTCTTC,CASSQRKEQFF
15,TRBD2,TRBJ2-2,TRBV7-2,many,TGTGCCAGCAGCCGCCTAGCGGGAGCTAGCGGGGAGCTGTTTTTT,CASSRLAGASGELFF
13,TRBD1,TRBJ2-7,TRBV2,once,TGTGCCAGCAGTGGGGACAGGGTGTGGGAGCAGTACTTC,CASSGDRVWEQYF
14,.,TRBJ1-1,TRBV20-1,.,TGCAGTGCTGCTCCCACGACAATGAACACTGAAGCTTTCTTT,CSAAPTTMNTEAFF
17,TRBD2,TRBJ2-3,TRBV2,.,TGTGCCAGCAGTGACGACAGACTAGCGGGAACCACAGATACGCAGTATTTT,CASSDDRLAGTTDTQYF
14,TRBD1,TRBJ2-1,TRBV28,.,TGTGCCAGCAGTTTAGCAGGGGGCCTCTTGGCGCAGTTCTTC,CASSLAGGLLAQFF
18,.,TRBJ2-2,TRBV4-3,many,TGCGCCAGCAGCCAAGAAAGGACCGGGACCGAAACACCCGGGGAGCTGTTTTTT,CASSQERTGTETPGELFF
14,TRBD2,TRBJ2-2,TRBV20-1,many,TGCAGTGCTAGGAACCCTAGCGGGGCCGGGGAGCTGTTTTTT,CSARNPSGAGELFF
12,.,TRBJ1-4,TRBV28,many,TGTGCCAGCAGTCGGAGGGGAGAAAAACTGTTTTTT,CASSRRGEKLFF
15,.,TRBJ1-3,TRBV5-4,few,TGTGCCAGCAGCTTGGAAGGGGCACCTGGAAACACCATATATTTT,CASSLEGAPGNTIYF
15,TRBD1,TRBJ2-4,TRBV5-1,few,TGCGCCAGCAGCTTGGAGGGACAGTTCATGAACATTCAGTACTTC,CASSLEGQFMNIQYF
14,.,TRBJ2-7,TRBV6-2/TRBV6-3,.,TGTGCCAGCAGCCGCCGGGACAACTCCTACGAGCAGTACTTC,CASSRRDNSYEQYF
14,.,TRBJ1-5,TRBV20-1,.,TGCAGTGCTAGAATGGGGGACATCAATCAGCCCCAGCATTTT,CSARMGDINQPQHF
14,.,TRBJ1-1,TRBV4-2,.,TGTGCCAGCAGCCAACCAGGGGAGGGGACTGAAGCTTTCTTT,CASSQPGEGTEAFF
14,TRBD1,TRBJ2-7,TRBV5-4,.,TGTGCCAGCAGCCAGACAGGGTTGGACTACGAGCAGTACTTC,CASSQTGLDYEQYF
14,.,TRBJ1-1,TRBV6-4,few,TGTGCCAGCACCGCGGTAGGGTCAAACACTGAAGCTTTCTTT,CASTAVGSNTEAFF
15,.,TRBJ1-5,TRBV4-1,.,TGCGCCAGCAGCCAAGAGTTGATCAGCAATCAGCCCCAGCATTTT,CASSQELISNQPQHF
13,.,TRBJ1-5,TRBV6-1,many,TGTGCCAGCAGTTTACGACAGGATCAGCCCCAGCATTTT,CASSLRQDQPQHF
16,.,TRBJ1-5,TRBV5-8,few,TGTGCCAGCAGCTTGGTGGCAGGATTTAGCAATCAGCCCCAGCATTTT,CASSLVAGFSNQPQHF
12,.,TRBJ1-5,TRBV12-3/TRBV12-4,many,TGTGCCAGCAGTTTAACCCAAATGGCCCAGCATTTT,CASSLTQMAQHF
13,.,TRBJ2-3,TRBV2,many,TGTGCCAGCTCCCGGGATAGCACAGATACGCAGTATTTT,CASSRDSTDTQYF
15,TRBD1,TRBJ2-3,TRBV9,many,TGTGCCAGCAGCCCTTTCGACAGGGTACCAGATACGCAGTATTTT,CASSPFDRVPDTQYF
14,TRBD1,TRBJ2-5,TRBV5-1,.,TGCGCCAGCAGCCCAGGACAGGGTGTCGAGACCCAGTACTTC,CASSPGQGVETQYF
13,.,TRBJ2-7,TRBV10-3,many,TGTGCCATGGGAGGGGGGAGCTCCTACGAGCAGTACTTC,CAMGGGSSYEQYF
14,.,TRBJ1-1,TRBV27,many,TGTGCCTCTACCCTGGGCAGACTGAACACTGAAGCTTTCTTT,CASTLGRLNTEAFF
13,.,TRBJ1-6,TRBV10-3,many,TGTGCCATCGGCCGGGAAAGCAATTCACCCCTCCACTTT,CAIGRESNSPLHF
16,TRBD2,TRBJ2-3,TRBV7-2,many,TGTGCCAGCAGCTTACGTCGCGGGAGGGCAGGTGATACGCAGTATTTT,CASSLRRGRAGDTQYF
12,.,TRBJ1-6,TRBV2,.,TGTGCCAGCAGTGGGGCAGTGTCACCCCTCCACTTT,CASSGAVSPLHF
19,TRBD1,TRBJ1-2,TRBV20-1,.,TGCAGTGCTCCTCCACCACCCTACGGACAGGGAAAATCTAACTATGGCTACACCTTC,CSAPPPPYGQGKSNYGYTF
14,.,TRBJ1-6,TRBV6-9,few,TGTGCCAGCAGTTACGGGGGTGGGGCTGATCCCCTCCACTTT,CASSYGGGADPLHF
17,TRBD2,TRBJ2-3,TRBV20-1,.,TGCAGTGCTCCCAACCCTAGACTAGCGGGATACACAGATACGCAGTATTTT,CSAPNPRLAGYTDTQYF
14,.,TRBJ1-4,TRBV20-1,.,TGCAGTGCTACCTTGACAGGACCAGGGGAAAAACTGTTTTTT,CSATLTGPGEKLFF
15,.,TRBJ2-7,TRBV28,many,TGTGCCAGCAGTTTATCATCCGGGACAAGCAACGAGCAGTACTTC,CASSLSSGTSNEQYF
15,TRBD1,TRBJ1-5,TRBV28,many,TGTGCCAGCAGCACGACAGGGGGCCGATGGCAGCCCCAGCATTTT,CASSTTGGRWQPQHF
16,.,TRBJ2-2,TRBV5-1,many,TGCGCCAGCACCCCCCTACTAGGACGGGACACCGGGGAGCTGTTTTTT,CASTPLLGRDTGELFF
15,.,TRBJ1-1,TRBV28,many,TGTGCCAGCAGTTTGTTCGGGAGAATGAACACTGAAGCTTTCTTT,CASSLFGRMNTEAFF
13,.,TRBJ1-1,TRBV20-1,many,TGCAGTGCTAGAGTCGGGAAGAACACTGAAGCTTTCTTT,CSARVGKNTEAFF
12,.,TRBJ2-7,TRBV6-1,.,TGTGCCAGCAGTGAAGAGCATCGGAGACAGTACTTC,CASSEEHRRQYF
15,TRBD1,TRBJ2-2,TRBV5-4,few,TGTGCCAGCAGCGAAGGACAGGGGTACACCGGGGAGCTGTTTTTT,CASSEGQGYTGELFF
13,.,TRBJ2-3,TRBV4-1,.,TGCGCCAGCAGCCAAGTTCTCCGTGGTACGCAGTATTTT,CASSQVLRGTQYF
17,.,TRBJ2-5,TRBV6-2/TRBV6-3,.,TGTGCCAGCAGTACCCCCAAGAGGGGGACTTTGGGAGAGACCCAGTACTTC,CASSTPKRGTLGETQYF
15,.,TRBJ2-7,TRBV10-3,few,TGTGCCATCAGTGGGACCGAGAGCATAACCTACGAGCAGTACTTC,CAISGTESITYEQYF
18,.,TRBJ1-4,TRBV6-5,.,TGTGCCAGCAGTTACTTAACTCGGAGTCGCGATGATAATGAAAAACTGTTTTTT,CASSYLTRSRDDNEKLFF
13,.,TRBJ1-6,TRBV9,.,TGTGCCAGCAGCGGCCCTCCTAATTCACCCCTCCACTTT,CASSGPPNSPLHF
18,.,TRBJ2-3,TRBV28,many,TGTGCCAGCAGTTTATACCCGTCGGCTGTAACTAGCACAGATACGCAGTATTTT,CASSLYPSAVTSTDTQYF
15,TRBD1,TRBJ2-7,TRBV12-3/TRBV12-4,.,TGTGCCAGCAGTTTAGGTCAGGGGGCGTGGAACGAGCAGTACTTC,CASSLGQGAWNEQYF